A single sample gave rise to the 22 T cell receptor beta chains below, sequenced in a study of early T cells in non-severe SARS-CoV-2 infection. One entry per CDR3 protein results from TCRdb running MiXCR on the 5' RACE reads. The data contain over 50,000 distinct CDR3 sequences, around 8% of them singletons. Sequencing was carried out using whole blood. These receptors all stem from an adult who was a healthcare worker with PCR-confirmed SARS-CoV-2 infection or an uninfected control (not recorded which).

The chain uses TRBV18 and TRBJ2-1; D ambiguous. The CDR3 runs 13 residues. Trimming took off 3 bases at V and 4 bases at J, with 7 bases between the two ends. Germline-derived CDR1 and CDR2 are KGHSH and LQKENI. The CDR3 DNA reads as TGTGCCAGCTCACCGAGCGTTTACAATGAGCAGTTCTTC. It codes for CASSPSVYNEQFF.

This clonotype was seen at least ten times. The CDR3 reads CASRTLTGIKEQFF. In DNA form, the CDR3 reads TGTGCCAGCAGGACCTTGACAGGGATTAAAGAGCAGTTCTTC. V usage is TRBV28 and J usage is TRBJ2-1; 7 bases are a match to TRBD1. The V and J ends lost 6 bases and 10 bases, in that order; junction bases with no gene match: 12. The CDR3 extends over 14 amino acids. Looked up from germline, CDR1 is MDHEN and CDR2 is SYDVKM.

The chain employs TRBV28 and TRBJ2-7; 11 nucleotides match TRBD2. The CDR3 is 14 residues long. CDR1 and CDR2 from the germline V gene are MDHEN and SYDVKM. The ends lost 3 bases at V and 5 bases at J; junction bases unmatched: 3. The chain's CDR3 is CASSFTSGSNEQYF. The CDR3 DNA follows: TGTGCCAGCAGTTTTACTAGCGGGAGCAACGAGCAGTACTTC.

This clonotype was counted only a few times. This chain joins TRBV9 and TRBJ2-1; 7 bases agree with TRBD2. J lost 1 base, V lost 4 bases, and 5 bases had no gene match. Germline CDR1 is SGDLS and CDR2 is YYNGEE. The CDR3 contains 15 residues. Here the CDR3 DNA reads TGTGCCAGCAGCTCAAGCGGGGATTCCTACAATGAGCAGTTCTTC. Translated, it gives CASSSSGDSYNEQFF.

This rearrangement joins TRBV12-5 to TRBJ2-1, with TRBD1 matching 8 bases. V trimming: 0 bases; J trimming: 8 bases; junction bases outside the gene matches: 21. The length of the CDR3 is 20 residues. In germline, CDR1 is LGHNT, CDR2 FRNRAP. The CDR3 loop is CASGLVFTFSWAGGMHEQFF. The CDR3 DNA follows: TGTGCTAGTGGTTTGGTATTCACATTTTCGTGGGCAGGGGGCATGCATGAGCAGTTCTTC.

Notes on this clonotype: A clone one base away is much larger, so this may be a read error. The V and J genes are TRBV30 and TRBJ1-1; D not certain. This CDR3 has 15 amino acids. Germline V CDR1 and CDR2: GTSNPN, SVGIG (reference sequence). The CDR3 loop is CAWSFYSWQNTEAIF. As DNA, the CDR3 is TGTGCCTGGAGTTTCTATTCTTGGCAGAACACTGAAGCTATCTTT.

This clonotype was observed a handful of times. The V call is TRBV28, the J call TRBJ2-7, with D unclear. The V gene lost 6 bases and the J gene lost 2 bases, with 8 bases spanning the gap. Per germline, CDR1 MDHEN and CDR2 SYDVKM. The CDR3 is 12 amino acids. The CDR3 loop reads CASRLATYEQYF. The DNA for the CDR3 is TGTGCCAGCAGGCTGGCAACCTACGAGCAGTACTTC.

The chain carries TRBV29-1 and TRBJ2-3, with D tentatively TRBD1 (6 bases). Germline-derived CDR1 and CDR2 are SQVTM and ANQGSEA. The CDR3 extends over 13 amino acids. The V end was cut by 4 bases, the J end by 2 bases, with 10 bases between. The CDR3 loop is CSVGTGTTDTQYF. In DNA form, the CDR3 reads TGCAGCGTTGGAACAGGGACCACAGATACGCAGTATTTT.

This clonotype was counted at least ten times. The V call is TRBV2, the J call TRBJ1-6, with 8 bases identical to TRBD1. The CDR3 is made up of 15 amino acids. The ends lost 6 bases at V and 6 bases at J; junction bases unmatched: 7. Germline V CDR1 and CDR2: SNHLY, FYNNEI. Written as DNA, the CDR3 is TGTGCCAGCAGCGGACAGGGTCGGCGTAATTCACCCCTCCACTTT. Residues: CASSGQGRRNSPLHF.

In this sample, this clonotype turned up many times. The V gene is TRBV30, the J gene TRBJ1-1; D is perhaps TRBD1 (5 bases). Germline V gene data show CDR1 as GTSNPN and CDR2 as SVGIG (reference sequence). V shed 5 bases and J shed 1 base, with 8 bases lying between them. The CDR3 is 12 amino acids. CDR3 sequence: CAWLGQNTEAFF. The CDR3 coding sequence is TGTGCCTGGCTAGGACAGAACACTGAAGCTTTCTTT.

This clonotype was detected a few times. The V gene is TRBV3-1, the J gene TRBJ2-5, with TRBD2 identical over 11 bases. Germline lookup yields CDR1 LGHDT and CDR2 YNNKEL (reference sequence). The CDR3 length is 15 residues. The V segment lost 6 bases and the J segment 4 bases; nucleotides outside the gene matches: 7. For the CDR3, the DNA is TGTGCCAGCAGTCCCCCTACTAGCGGGGGAGAGACCCAGTACTTC. It encodes CASSPPTSGGETQYF.

This clonotype was seen a few times. The chain is built from TRBV20-1 and TRBJ2-1, with D perhaps matching TRBD1 (5 bases). The CDR3 contains 12 residues. The germline V and J ends were trimmed by 8 bases and 4 bases, with 12 bases remaining between them. Germline CDR1 is DFQATT and CDR2 is SNEGSKA (reference sequence). The CDR3 DNA reads TGCAGTACAGAAAGGGGTTACAATGAGCAGTTCTTC. The encoded protein is CSTERGYNEQFF.

This clonotype turned up a few times. The rearrangement joins TRBV5-1 to TRBJ2-1; a weak D match, TRBD1 (5 bases). CDR3 length: 13 residues. The germline gives CDR1 SGHRS, CDR2 YFSETQ. Trimming cost V 3 bases and J 10 bases, with 14 bases left between them. CDR3 DNA: TGCGCCAGCAGCTCGGACAATCACCAGGAGCAGTTCTTC. It codes for CASSSDNHQEQFF.

This clonotype has a handful of counts. CDR3 loop: CASSLTGVANYGYTF. The CDR3 region has the DNA TGTGCCAGCAGTTTAACAGGGGTCGCTAACTATGGCTACACCTTC. The chain couples TRBV12-3 or TRBV12-4 to TRBJ1-2; the match to TRBD1 covers 7 bases. CDR3 length: 15 amino acids. V dropped 2 bases and J dropped 0; count of bases not matched to a gene: 3.

This clonotype appeared many times. The chain combines TRBV7-9 with TRBJ2-7; 8 bases map to TRBD2. V shed 4 bases and J 5 bases; nucleotides not matched to a gene: 4. Germline CDR1 and CDR2: SEHNR and FQNEAQ (reference sequence). The CDR3 sequence is 13 residues long. Here the CDR3 DNA reads TGTGCCAGCAGCTCCACGGGGGGGAACGAGCAGTACTTC. This encodes CASSSTGGNEQYF.

The table lists this clonotype with a few counts. The chain links TRBV6-5 to TRBJ2-7; D is tentatively TRBD1 or TRBD2 (5 bases each). Germline V gene sequence: CDR1 MNHEY, CDR2 SVGAGI. CDR3 length: 13 residues. V lost 8 bases, J lost 5 bases, and 16 bases lay in between. CDR3 nucleotides: TGTGCCAGCCGAATCGGACGGGGCAACGAGCAGTACTTC. As protein: CASRIGRGNEQYF.

The rearrangement links TRBV11-2 to TRBJ1-2; D perhaps matches TRBD1 (6 bases). CDR1 is SGHAT, CDR2 FQNNGV, per germline. This CDR3 is 14 amino acids long. The V end was cut by 2 bases, the J end by 7 bases, with 14 bases between. The CDR3 sequence is CASSLRDTNSGYTF. In nucleotides, the CDR3 is TGTGCCAGCAGCTTAAGGGACACGAATTCTGGCTACACCTTC. Using reference TRBV11-2 and TRBJ1-2 for the parts outside the CDR3, the full variable domain is EAGVAQSPRYKIIEKRQSVAFWCNPISGHATLYWYQQILGQGPKLLIQFQNNGVVDDSQLPKDRFSAERLKGVDSTLKIQPAKLEDSAVYLCASSLRDTNSGYTFGSGTRLTVV.

This chain links TRBV20-1 with TRBJ1-2; 9 bases align to TRBD1. V lost 6 bases and J lost 8; bases outside the gene matches: 7. CDR1 is DFQATT, CDR2 SNEGSKA, per germline (reference sequence). The CDR3 contains 12 residues. The CDR3 bases are TGCAGTGCCTCGGACAGGGGCGGCGGCTACACCTTC. Translating gives CSASDRGGGYTF.

The gene calls are TRBV2 and TRBJ2-2; 7 bases are shared with TRBD2. This CDR3 contains 15 residues. Germline values: CDR1 SNHLY, CDR2 FYNNEI. Losses at the gene ends were 4 bases for V and 3 bases for J; bases not matched to a gene: 5. DNA of the CDR3: TGTGCCAGCAGTGGTCGCGGGAGTTACACCGGGGAGCTGTTTTTT. Translated: CASSGRGSYTGELFF.

This clonotype has only a few counts. This rearrangement joins TRBV7-8 to TRBJ1-2; D possibly corresponds to TRBD1 (6 bases). The germline V gene has CDR1 SGHVS and CDR2 FQNEAQ. The CDR3 runs 12 residues. The CDR3 sequence is CANDRIIYGYTF. DNA for the CDR3: TGTGCTAACGACAGGATTATCTATGGCTACACCTTC. Drawing the rest from reference TRBV7-8 and TRBJ1-2, the complete variable domain is GAGVSQSPRYKVAKRGQDVALRCDPISGHVSLFWYQQALGQGPEFLTYFQNEAQLDKSGLPSDRFFAERPEGSVSTLKIQRTQQEDSAVYLCANDRIIYGYTFGSGTRLTVV.

This clonotype showed up just a few times. This rearrangement joins TRBV29-1 to TRBJ1-1; unclear D gene. Germline V gene lookup returns CDR1 SQVTM and CDR2 ANQGSEA. V was clipped by 1 base and J by 1 base, with 7 bases between them. This CDR3 is built from 13 residues. CDR3 amino acids: CSVEGPSNTEAFF. The CDR3 DNA follows: TGCAGCGTTGAAGGTCCGTCGAACACTGAAGCTTTCTTT. Based on the CDR3 plus reference TRBV29-1 and TRBJ1-1, the full variable domain is SAVISQKPSRDICQRGTSLTIQCQVDSQVTMMFWYRQQPGQSLTLIATANQGSEATYESGFVIDKFPISRPNLTFSTLTVSNMSPEDSSIYLCSVEGPSNTEAFFGQGTRLTVV.

The chain carries TRBV9 and TRBJ2-5; TRBD2 agrees at 7 bases. CDR3 length: 13 amino acids. V was clipped by 5 bases and J by 5 bases; unmatched bases: 6. Germline V lookup: CDR1 SGDLS, CDR2 YYNGEE. CDR3 bases: TGTGCCAGCAGTCCCGCGGGGGTTGAGACCCAGTACTTC. Amino acid sequence: CASSPAGVETQYF. Drawing the rest from reference TRBV9 and TRBJ2-5, the complete variable domain is DSGVTQTPKHLITATGQRVTLRCSPRSGDLSVYWYQQSLDQGLQFLIQYYNGEERAKGNILERFSAQQFPDLHSELNLSSLELGDSALYFCASSPAGVETQYFGPGTRLLVL.